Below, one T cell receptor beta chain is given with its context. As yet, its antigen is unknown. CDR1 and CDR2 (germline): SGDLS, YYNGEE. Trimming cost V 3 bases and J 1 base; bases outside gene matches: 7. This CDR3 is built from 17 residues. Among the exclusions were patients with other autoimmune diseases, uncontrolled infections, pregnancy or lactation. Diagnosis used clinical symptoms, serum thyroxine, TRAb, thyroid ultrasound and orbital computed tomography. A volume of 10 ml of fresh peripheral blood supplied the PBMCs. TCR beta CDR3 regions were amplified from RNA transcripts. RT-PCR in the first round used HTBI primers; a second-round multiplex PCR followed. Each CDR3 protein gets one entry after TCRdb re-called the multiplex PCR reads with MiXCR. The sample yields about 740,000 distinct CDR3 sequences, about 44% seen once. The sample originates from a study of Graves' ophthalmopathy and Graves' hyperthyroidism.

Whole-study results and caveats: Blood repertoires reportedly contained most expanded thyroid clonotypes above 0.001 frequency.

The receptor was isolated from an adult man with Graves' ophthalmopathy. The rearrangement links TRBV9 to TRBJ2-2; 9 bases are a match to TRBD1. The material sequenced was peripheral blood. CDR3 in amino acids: CASSARRGQGNTGELFF. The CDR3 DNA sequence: TGTGCCAGCAGCGCTCGGCGGGGACAGGGGAACACCGGGGAGCTGTTTTTT. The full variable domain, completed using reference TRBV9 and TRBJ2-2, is DSGVTQTPKHLITATGQRVTLRCSPRSGDLSVYWYQQSLDQGLQFLIQYYNGEERAKGNILERFSAQQFPDLHSELNLSSLELGDSALYFCASSARRGQGNTGELFFGEGSRLTVL.